These T cell receptor beta chains were read from a single sample in a study of blood T cell repertoires in COVID-19. Generated by immunoSEQ multiplex PCR, the TCRdb table keeps only in-frame clones and is missing some. This sample yields approximately 160,000 clones, of which around 80% are seen a single time; about 7% belongs to the top ten. Sequenced: peripheral blood. All receptors come from a woman aged 45-60 years in a cohort sampled during active or convalescent COVID-19. CDR3s include the opening cysteine and the closing phenylalanine or tryptophan. D genes are given only for firm matches. Size is stated for part of the rows, as once, few or many counts, or as a class when the clone is expanded.

j_call: TRBJ2-5
v_call: TRBV7-9
d_call: TRBD1
clone_size: .
cdr3_nt: TGTGCCAGCAGCTCGACAGGGGACGAGACCCAGTACTTC
cdr3_aa: CASSSTGDETQYF

j_call: TRBJ1-4
v_call: TRBV5-6
d_call: .
clone_size: once
cdr3_nt: TGTGCCAGCAGCTTCCAACCACGGGCTAATGAAAAACTGTTTTTT
cdr3_aa: CASSFQPRANEKLFF

j_call: TRBJ1-4
v_call: TRBV20-1
d_call: .
clone_size: .
cdr3_nt: TGCAGTGCTAGATCCGTTTTTAAACTGTTTTTT
cdr3_aa: CSARSVFKLFF

j_call: TRBJ1-1
v_call: TRBV9
d_call: .
clone_size: .
cdr3_nt: TGTGCCAGCAGTGCTGAGGGATGGACTGAAGCTTTCTTT
cdr3_aa: CASSAEGWTEAFF

j_call: TRBJ2-5
v_call: TRBV5-1
d_call: TRBD2
clone_size: .
cdr3_nt: TGCGCCAGCACCACTAGCGGGGGCCAAGAGACCCAGTACTTC
cdr3_aa: CASTTSGGQETQYF

j_call: TRBJ1-3
v_call: TRBV4-1
d_call: .
clone_size: .
cdr3_nt: TGCGCCAGCAGCCAAGTGGGCAGCTCTGGAAACACCATATATTTT
cdr3_aa: CASSQVGSSGNTIYF

j_call: TRBJ1-4
v_call: TRBV19
d_call: TRBD1
clone_size: .
cdr3_nt: TGTGCCAGTACCGGGACAGGGAGTTTCGAAAAACTGTTTTTT
cdr3_aa: CASTGTGSFEKLFF

j_call: TRBJ1-2
v_call: TRBV4-1
d_call: .
clone_size: .
cdr3_nt: TGCGCCAGCAGCCAAGATGGGGAGTTTAATGGCTACACCTTC
cdr3_aa: CASSQDGEFNGYTF

j_call: TRBJ2-1
v_call: TRBV6-4
d_call: .
clone_size: .
cdr3_nt: TGTGCCAGCAGTGACTCCTACAGGGAAGACCACAATGAGCAGTTCTTC
cdr3_aa: CASSDSYREDHNEQFF

j_call: TRBJ1-4
v_call: TRBV30
d_call: .
clone_size: .
cdr3_nt: TGTGCCTGGACAGGGCGAACCCATGAAAAACTGTTTTTT
cdr3_aa: CAWTGRTHEKLFF

j_call: TRBJ2-1
v_call: TRBV14
d_call: .
clone_size: .
cdr3_nt: TGTGCCAGCGACTCGGGGTTAGTCTCTGAGCAGTTCTTC
cdr3_aa: CASDSGLVSEQFF

j_call: TRBJ2-1
v_call: TRBV4-2
d_call: TRBD1
clone_size: .
cdr3_nt: TGTGCCAGCAGCCAAGTAGTACAGGGGCGAGGCAATGAGCAGTTCTTC
cdr3_aa: CASSQVVQGRGNEQFF

j_call: TRBJ1-5
v_call: TRBV12-5
d_call: .
clone_size: .
cdr3_nt: TGTGCTAGTGTAGGGGGGGGCAATCAGCCCCAGCATTTT
cdr3_aa: CASVGGGNQPQHF

j_call: TRBJ1-5
v_call: TRBV5-1
d_call: .
clone_size: .
cdr3_nt: TGCGCCAGCAGCTTGGGAGGGAGTCATAGCAATCAGCCCCAGCATTTT
cdr3_aa: CASSLGGSHSNQPQHF

j_call: TRBJ2-7
v_call: TRBV27
d_call: TRBD1
clone_size: .
cdr3_nt: TGTGCCACCGGGACAGTACGCTCCTACGAGCAGTACTTC
cdr3_aa: CATGTVRSYEQYF

j_call: TRBJ1-4
v_call: TRBV7-8
d_call: .
clone_size: .
cdr3_nt: TGTGCCAGCAGCCAGACTATTTATCCTAATGAAAAACTGTTTTTT
cdr3_aa: CASSQTIYPNEKLFF

j_call: TRBJ1-1
v_call: TRBV7-6
d_call: TRBD1
clone_size: many
cdr3_nt: TGTGCCAGCAGCTCCATACAGGGGGCGCGGGCTGAAGCTTTCTTT
cdr3_aa: CASSSIQGARAEAFF

j_call: TRBJ1-1
v_call: TRBV12-5
d_call: .
clone_size: once
cdr3_nt: TGTGCTAGTGGTTTGAGGCAGTCATCCTGGAGCACTGAAGCTTTCTTT
cdr3_aa: CASGLRQSSWSTEAFF

j_call: TRBJ2-1
v_call: TRBV18
d_call: .
clone_size: once
cdr3_nt: TGTGCCAGCTCACCATATGGACAGTCTCTGGGGAATGAGCAGTTCTTC
cdr3_aa: CASSPYGQSLGNEQFF

j_call: TRBJ1-3
v_call: TRBV7-8
d_call: .
clone_size: once
cdr3_nt: TGTGCCAGCAGCTTTGGGGGGGGGAACACCATATATTTT
cdr3_aa: CASSFGGGNTIYF

j_call: TRBJ1-6
v_call: TRBV16
d_call: .
clone_size: once
cdr3_nt: TGTGCCAGCAGCCGCGGACAGTTCAATAATTCACCCCTCCACTTT
cdr3_aa: CASSRGQFNNSPLHF

j_call: TRBJ2-1
v_call: TRBV5-1
d_call: TRBD2
clone_size: .
cdr3_nt: TGCGCCAGCAGCTTGGCGCTAGCGGGGGTATCTAATGAGCAGTTCTTC
cdr3_aa: CASSLALAGVSNEQFF

j_call: TRBJ1-5
v_call: TRBV11-2
d_call: .
clone_size: .
cdr3_nt: TGTGCCAGCAGCTTAGGGACAGATAGCAATCAGCCCCAGCATTTT
cdr3_aa: CASSLGTDSNQPQHF

j_call: TRBJ1-1
v_call: TRBV18
d_call: TRBD1
clone_size: .
cdr3_nt: TGTGCCAGCTCACTGGGACCCGGGACAGGGGATACTGAAGCTTTCTTT
cdr3_aa: CASSLGPGTGDTEAFF

j_call: TRBJ2-7
v_call: TRBV12-3/TRBV12-4
d_call: .
clone_size: .
cdr3_nt: TGTGCCAGCAGCCCGGGACACCCCTACGAGCAGTACTTC
cdr3_aa: CASSPGHPYEQYF

j_call: TRBJ2-3
v_call: TRBV6-2/TRBV6-3
d_call: .
clone_size: once
cdr3_nt: TGTGCCAGCAGTTCTAGCACAGATACGCAGTATTTT
cdr3_aa: CASSSSTDTQYF

j_call: TRBJ2-7
v_call: TRBV11-2
d_call: .
clone_size: .
cdr3_nt: TGTGCCAGCAGCTCCCAGGGATACGAGCAGTACTTC
cdr3_aa: CASSSQGYEQYF

j_call: TRBJ1-1
v_call: TRBV5-1
d_call: .
clone_size: .
cdr3_nt: TGCGCCAGCGAGGTTGGGCAGGGGAGGGGCAACACTGAAGCTTTCTTT
cdr3_aa: CASEVGQGRGNTEAFF

j_call: TRBJ2-3
v_call: TRBV27
d_call: .
clone_size: .
cdr3_nt: TGTGCCAGCAGCTTCCGAACCGAAGGGGGAGATACGCAGTATTTT
cdr3_aa: CASSFRTEGGDTQYF

j_call: TRBJ2-1
v_call: TRBV11-1
d_call: .
clone_size: once
cdr3_nt: TGTGCCAGCAACCCAGGGCTCAACAATGAGCAGTTCTTC
cdr3_aa: CASNPGLNNEQFF